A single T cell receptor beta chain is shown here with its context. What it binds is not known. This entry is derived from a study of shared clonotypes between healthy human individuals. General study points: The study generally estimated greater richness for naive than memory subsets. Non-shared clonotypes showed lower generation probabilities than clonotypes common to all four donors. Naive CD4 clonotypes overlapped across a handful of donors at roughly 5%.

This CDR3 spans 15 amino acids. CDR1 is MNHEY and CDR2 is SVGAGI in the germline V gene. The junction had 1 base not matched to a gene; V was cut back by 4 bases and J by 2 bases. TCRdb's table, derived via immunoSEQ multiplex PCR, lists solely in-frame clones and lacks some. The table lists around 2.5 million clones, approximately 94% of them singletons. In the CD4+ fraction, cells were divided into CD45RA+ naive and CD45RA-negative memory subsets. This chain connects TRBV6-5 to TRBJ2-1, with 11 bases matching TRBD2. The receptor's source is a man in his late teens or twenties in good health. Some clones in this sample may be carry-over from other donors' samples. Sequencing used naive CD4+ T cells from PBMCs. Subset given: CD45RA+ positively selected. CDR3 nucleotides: TGTGCCAGCAGTTTACTAGCGGGGGCCTACAATGAGCAGTTCTTC. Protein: CASSLLAGAYNEQFF.